This TCR beta chain was found in a study of breast tumors, draining lymph nodes, adjacent tissues. This clonotype was seen only once. Antigen unknown. V lost 4 bases and J 6 bases, leaving 11 bases between the germline ends. CDR1 is SGDLS and CDR2 is YYNGEE in the germline V gene. This CDR3 comprises 13 residues. TCRdb reanalysed the multiplex PCR reads using MiXCR and keeps one entry per CDR3 protein. The repertoire holds tens of thousands of distinct CDR3 sequences, approximately 57% seen once, with around 19% in the top ten. General observations from the study: Compared with basal-like, luminal-like tumors shared significantly more repertoire with nontumor tissue. Most tumor T cells seemingly derive from lymph node, then expand in tumor. Tumor repertoires ranked between lymph nodes and nontumor tissue in diversity, with V and J gene preferences. Tumor T cell lymph node origin was a supported hypothesis, not proven.

This clonotype was obtained from a female donor with breast cancer. Some clones in this sample may be carry-over from other donors' samples. The material sequenced was breast tumor tissue. V gene TRBV9 combines with J gene TRBJ1-5; weak D call: TRBD1 (5 bases). This CDR3 reads CASSPGPRQPQHF. The CDR3 DNA reads TGTGCCAGCAGCCCGGGGCCCCGTCAGCCCCAGCATTTT.